Sequencing of this TCR beta chain was carried out in a study of shared clonotypes between healthy human individuals. Study at large: Three plates each covered CD4 naive and memory; CD8 naive two, CD8 memory one.

Terminally differentiated effector memory CD45RA+ cells were excluded from the naive CD8 cells, which were CD45RO-negative and positively selected for CCR7. Assay used: immunoSEQ multiplex PCR; TCRdb lists only in-frame clones, some missing. Of millions of clones listed, about 95% are singletons. CDR1 MGHDK and CDR2 SYGVNS come from the germline V gene. The CDR3 is 16 amino acids. Deletions cut 3 bases from V and 1 base from J, with 12 bases between. This clone was seen once. Its antigen remains unknown. General study points: Against clonotypes common to all four donors, non-shared ones had lower generation probabilities. Compared with memory subsets, naive subsets generally had larger estimated richness.

The sequence derives from a man between 18 and 29 years old in good health. The chain couples TRBV25-1 to TRBJ2-2; D is possibly TRBD2 (7 bases). Input material: naive CD8+ T cells sorted from blood. The CDR3 coding sequence is TGTGCCAGCAGTGACCCGGGGGGCGGGAACACCGGGGAGCTGTTTTTT. As protein: CASSDPGGGNTGELFF.